The 8 T cell receptor beta chains below all came from one sample that was sequenced in a study of beta chain features in type 1 diabetes. Expressed TCRB transcripts were sequenced because the entire RNA isolate underwent reverse transcription. Here immunoSEQ multiplex PCR was the method, and the copy in TCRdb shows in-frame clones only, minus some. The table records roughly 350,000 clones, about 10% of them present only once. Their antigens are not known. Whole-study results and caveats: Within each of all four CD4+ subsets, Type 1 diabetes patients had TCRB CDR3s that were moderately but significantly shorter.

The sequenced material came from central memory CD4+ T cells from blood. Every receptor here comes from a young man with type 1 diabetes.

This clone came up a few times. The V gene is TRBV29-1, the J gene TRBJ2-7, with D unresolved. Trimming pared 4 bases from V and 0 bases from J, leaving 7 bases between. This CDR3 spans 12 amino acids. Germline lookup yields CDR1 SQVTM and CDR2 ANQGSEA. Written as DNA, the CDR3 is TGCAGCGTTGGGGAAAGCTCCTACGAGCAGTACTTC. Its translation: CSVGESSYEQYF.

At least ten counts were recorded for this clone. This chain uses TRBV7-3 with TRBJ2-5; TRBD2 matches at 13 bases. The trim removed 5 bases at V and 6 bases at J, leaving 12 bases unmatched. The CDR3 runs 17 residues. CDR1 and CDR2 (germline): SGHTA, FQGTGA. This CDR3 is CASSPEGLAGPVQTQYF. The CDR3 DNA sequence: TGTGCCAGCAGCCCGGAGGGACTAGCGGGACCCGTCCAGACCCAGTACTTC.

This clone was counted at least ten times. The chain is built from TRBV18 and TRBJ2-7, with 7 bases fitting TRBD1. Germline lookup yields CDR1 KGHSH and CDR2 LQKENI. Trimming cost V 0 bases and J 4 bases; bases outside gene matches: 3. The CDR3 contains 14 residues. For the CDR3, the DNA is TGTGCCAGCTCACCACCGGACAGGAGGTACGAGCAGTACTTC. Translating gives CASSPPDRRYEQYF.

With regard to this clone: A read error may be the cause here, since a much bigger clone is one base away. The chain joins TRBV5-4 to TRBJ2-7; possibly TRBD1 for D (5 bases). The CDR3 runs to 11 residues. The germline CDR1 and CDR2 sequences are SGHNT and YYREEE (reference sequence). The V gene lost 5 bases and the J gene lost 3 bases, with 6 bases spanning the gap. This CDR3 reads CASSQGYEQYF. In DNA, the CDR3 is TGTGCCAGCAGTCAGGGCTACGAGCAGTACTTC.

The gene calls are TRBV28 and TRBJ1-5; 9 bases fit TRBD1. Trimming cost V 6 bases and J 0 bases; bases outside gene matches: 3. This CDR3 contains 15 residues. In germline, CDR1 is MDHEN, CDR2 SYDVKM. CDR3 amino acids: CASSPQGASNQPQHF. The CDR3 coding sequence is TGTGCCAGCAGCCCACAGGGGGCTAGCAATCAGCCCCAGCATTTT.

This clone was seen more than once but under ten times. This chain uses TRBV30 with TRBJ2-7, with 7 bases fitting TRBD2. The germline CDR1 and CDR2 sequences are GTSNPN and SVGIG (reference sequence). V dropped 4 bases and J dropped 5; count of bases not matched to a gene: 14. This CDR3 has 15 residues. In DNA, the CDR3 is TGTGCCTGGAAATACCCCAGACTAGCTCGCAACGAGCAGTACTTC. This sequence encodes CAWKYPRLARNEQYF.

This clone showed up just a few times. V and J are TRBV6-1 and TRBJ2-7, with 9 nucleotides matching TRBD2. V was pared by 8 bases and J by 0 bases, with 8 bases of the junction left unmatched. Looked up from germline, CDR1 is MNHNS and CDR2 is SASEGT. The CDR3 consists of 15 residues. The CDR3 DNA is TGTGCCAGCGATAGAGCGGGAGGAATCTCCTACGAGCAGTACTTC. This sequence encodes CASDRAGGISYEQYF.

The rearrangement uses TRBV30 and TRBJ2-2; 9 bases are a match to TRBD2. V shed 3 bases and J 3 bases; nucleotides not matched to a gene: 8. CDR1 is GTSNPN and CDR2 is SVGIG in the germline V gene (reference sequence). This CDR3 contains 16 residues. CDR3 loop: CAWRGTTSGHTGELFF. The CDR3, as DNA: TGTGCCTGGAGGGGGACGACTAGCGGCCACACCGGGGAGCTGTTTTTT.